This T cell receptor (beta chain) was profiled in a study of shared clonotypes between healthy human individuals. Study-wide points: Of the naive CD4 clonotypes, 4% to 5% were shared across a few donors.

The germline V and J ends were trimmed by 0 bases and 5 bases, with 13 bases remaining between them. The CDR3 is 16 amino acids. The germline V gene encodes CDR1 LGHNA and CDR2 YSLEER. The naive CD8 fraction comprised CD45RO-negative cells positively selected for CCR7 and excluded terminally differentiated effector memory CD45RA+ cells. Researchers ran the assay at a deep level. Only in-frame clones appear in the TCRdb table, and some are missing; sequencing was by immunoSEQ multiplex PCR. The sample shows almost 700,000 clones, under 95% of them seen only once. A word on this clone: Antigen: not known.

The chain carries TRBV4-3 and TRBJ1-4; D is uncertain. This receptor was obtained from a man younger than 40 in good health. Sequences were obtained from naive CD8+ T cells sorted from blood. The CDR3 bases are TGCGCCAGCAGCCAAGAGCTTGGGCCAATGAATGAAAAACTGTTTTTT. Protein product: CASSQELGPMNEKLFF.